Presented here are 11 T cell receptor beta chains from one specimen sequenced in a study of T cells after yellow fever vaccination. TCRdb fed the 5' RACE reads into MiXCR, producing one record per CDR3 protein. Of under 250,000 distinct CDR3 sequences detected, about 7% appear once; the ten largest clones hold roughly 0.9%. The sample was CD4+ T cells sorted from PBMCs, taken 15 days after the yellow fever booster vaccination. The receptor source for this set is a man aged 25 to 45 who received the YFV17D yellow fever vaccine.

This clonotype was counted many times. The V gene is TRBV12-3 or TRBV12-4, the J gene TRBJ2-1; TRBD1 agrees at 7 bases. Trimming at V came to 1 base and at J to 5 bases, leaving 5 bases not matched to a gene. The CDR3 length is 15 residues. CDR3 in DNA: TGTGCCAGCAGTTTAGAAACGGGACAGAACAATGAGCAGTTCTTC. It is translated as CASSLETGQNNEQFF.

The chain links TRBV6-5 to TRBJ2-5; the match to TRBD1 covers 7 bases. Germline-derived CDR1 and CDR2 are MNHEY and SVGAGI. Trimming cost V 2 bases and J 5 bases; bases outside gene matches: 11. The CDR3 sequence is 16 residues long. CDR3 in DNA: TGTGCCAGCAGTTACGAAGGCAGGGGGTTGTTGGAGACCCAGTACTTC. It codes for CASSYEGRGLLETQYF.

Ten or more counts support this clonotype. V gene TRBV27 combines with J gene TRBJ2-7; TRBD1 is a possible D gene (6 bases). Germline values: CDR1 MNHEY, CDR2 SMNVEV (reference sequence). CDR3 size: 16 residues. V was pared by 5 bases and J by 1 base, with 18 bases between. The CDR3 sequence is CASSHRQATLSYEQYF. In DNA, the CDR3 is TGTGCCAGCAGTCACAGACAGGCTACGCTGTCCTACGAGCAGTACTTC.

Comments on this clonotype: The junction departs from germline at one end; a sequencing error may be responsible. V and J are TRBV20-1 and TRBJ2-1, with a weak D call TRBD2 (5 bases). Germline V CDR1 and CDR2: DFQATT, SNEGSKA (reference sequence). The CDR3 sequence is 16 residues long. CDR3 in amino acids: CCARDLGSASYNEQFF. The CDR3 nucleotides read TGCTGTGCTAGAGATCTGGGTAGCGCGTCCTACAATGAGCAGTTCTTC.

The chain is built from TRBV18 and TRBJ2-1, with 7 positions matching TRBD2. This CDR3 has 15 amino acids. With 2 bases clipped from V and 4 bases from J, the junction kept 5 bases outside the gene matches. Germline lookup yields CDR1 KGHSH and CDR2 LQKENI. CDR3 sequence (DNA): TGTGCCAGCTCACCAGTTAGCGGGCCTTACAATGAGCAGTTCTTC. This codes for CASSPVSGPYNEQFF.

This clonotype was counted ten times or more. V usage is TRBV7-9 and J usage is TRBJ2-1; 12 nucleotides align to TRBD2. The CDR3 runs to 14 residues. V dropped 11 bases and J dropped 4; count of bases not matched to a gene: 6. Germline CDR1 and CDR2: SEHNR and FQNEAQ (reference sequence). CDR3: CAGRTSGTYNEQFF. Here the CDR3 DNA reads TGTGCCGGCCGGACTAGCGGGACTTACAATGAGCAGTTCTTC.

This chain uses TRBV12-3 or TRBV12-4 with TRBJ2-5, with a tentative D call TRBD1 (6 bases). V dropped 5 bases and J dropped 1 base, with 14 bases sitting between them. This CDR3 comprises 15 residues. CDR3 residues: CASSPLRDTQETQYF. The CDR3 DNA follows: TGTGCCAGCAGTCCCCTCCGGGACACCCAAGAGACCCAGTACTTC.

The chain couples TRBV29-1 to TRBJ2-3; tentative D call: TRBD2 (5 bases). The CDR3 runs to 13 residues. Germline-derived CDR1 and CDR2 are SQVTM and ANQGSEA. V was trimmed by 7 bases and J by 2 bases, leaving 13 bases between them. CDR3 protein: CSALGLNTDTQYF. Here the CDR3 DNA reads TGCAGCGCGCTCGGACTCAACACAGATACGCAGTATTTT.

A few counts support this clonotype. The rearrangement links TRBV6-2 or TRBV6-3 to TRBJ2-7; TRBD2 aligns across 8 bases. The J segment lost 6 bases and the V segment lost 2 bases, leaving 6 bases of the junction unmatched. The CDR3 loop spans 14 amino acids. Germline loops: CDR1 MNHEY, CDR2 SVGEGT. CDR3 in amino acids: CASSYTGGPLEQYF. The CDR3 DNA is TGTGCCAGCAGTTACACGGGAGGGCCTCTCGAGCAGTACTTC.

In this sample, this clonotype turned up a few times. The DNA for the CDR3 is TGTGCCAGTACCCAGGGACGGAACACTGAAGCTTTCTTT. Translating gives CASTQGRNTEAFF. The chain has TRBV19 and TRBJ1-1; D is possibly TRBD1 (5 bases). V was clipped by 7 bases and J by 1 base, with 10 bases between them. This CDR3 contains 13 residues. Germline CDR1 LNHDA, CDR2 SQIVND (reference sequence).

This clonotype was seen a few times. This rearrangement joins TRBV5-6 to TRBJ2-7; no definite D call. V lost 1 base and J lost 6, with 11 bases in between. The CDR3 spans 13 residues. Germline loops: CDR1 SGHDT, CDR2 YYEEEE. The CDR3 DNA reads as TGTGCCAGCAGCTTGCCCTCGCTTCTCGAGCAGTACTTC. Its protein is CASSLPSLLEQYF.